These T cell receptor beta chains were read from a single sample in a study of cytotoxic CD8 clonotypes in ibrutinib-treated CLL. The method was immunoSEQ multiplex PCR; TCRdb's version includes in-frame clones alone and lacks a portion of them. The data contain 60,000 to 65,000 clones, less than 75% of them singletons. Sample: PBMCs, taken after 12 months of ibrutinib treatment. The origin of the receptors is a human donor with chronic lymphocytic leukemia. Both conserved end residues are part of each CDR3. A D gene is named only where the DNA matches it firmly. Expanded clones are given a class, and other clones once, few, many or no size at all.

J: TRBJ2-5
size: -
V: TRBV2
D: TRBD2
DNA: TGTGCCAGCAGCTTACTAGCGGGAGGCATGGAGACCCAGTACTTC
CDR3: CASSLLAGGMETQYF

J: TRBJ2-3
size: -
V: TRBV6-1
D: TRBD1
DNA: TGTGCCAGCAGACAGGGGCCTTACACAGATACGCAGTATTTT
CDR3: CASRQGPYTDTQYF

J: TRBJ1-4
size: -
V: TRBV5-1
D: TRBD1
DNA: TGTGCCAGCAGCCGGGACAGAAATGAAAAACTGTTTTTT
CDR3: CASSRDRNEKLFF

J: TRBJ2-7
size: -
V: TRBV11-3
D: TRBD1
DNA: TGTGCCAGCAGCTTGGGACAGGGTTTTAACGAGCAGTACTTC
CDR3: CASSLGQGFNEQYF

J: TRBJ2-1
size: once
V: TRBV28
D: TRBD2
DNA: TGTGCCAGCGCTGACTCACTAGCGGCCCACAATGAGCAGTTCTTC
CDR3: CASADSLAAHNEQFF

J: TRBJ2-2
size: -
V: TRBV5-4
D: -
DNA: TGTGCCAGCAGCGCTGGAAGGGGTGGAACCGGGGAGCTGTTTTTT
CDR3: CASSAGRGGTGELFF

J: TRBJ2-2
size: few
V: TRBV18
D: -
DNA: TGTGCCAGCTCACCCGGTAGAGTGAACACCGGGGAGCTGTTTTTT
CDR3: CASSPGRVNTGELFF

J: TRBJ1-6
size: -
V: TRBV6-6
D: -
DNA: TGTGCCAGCAGTTACGGAAGCAGACATTCACCCCTCCACTTT
CDR3: CASSYGSRHSPLHF

J: TRBJ2-1
size: -
V: TRBV9
D: -
DNA: TGTGCCAGCAGCGTAGGCGCGGGGGCCCCTAATGAGCAGTTCTTC
CDR3: CASSVGAGAPNEQFF

J: TRBJ1-2
size: many
V: TRBV27
D: -
DNA: TGTGCCAGCAGTTTAAGCTCTTACTCAAACTATGGCTACACCTTC
CDR3: CASSLSSYSNYGYTF

J: TRBJ1-4
size: -
V: TRBV5-1
D: TRBD1
DNA: TGCGCCAGCAGCCCTGGACAGGGGGCTAATGAAAAACTGTTTTTT
CDR3: CASSPGQGANEKLFF

J: TRBJ1-5
size: -
V: TRBV18
D: TRBD1
DNA: TGTGCCAGCTCACCACAAGGGACAGGGTGGCAGCCCCAGCATTTT
CDR3: CASSPQGTGWQPQHF

J: TRBJ1-2
size: -
V: TRBV19
D: -
DNA: TGTGCCAGTAGTATAGGGAGAGCCTATGGCTACACCTTC
CDR3: CASSIGRAYGYTF

J: TRBJ2-1
size: -
V: TRBV18
D: TRBD1
DNA: TGTGCCAGCTCACCACCGGGACAGGCCCACAATGAGCAGTTCTTC
CDR3: CASSPPGQAHNEQFF

J: TRBJ2-3
size: once
V: TRBV4-2
D: -
DNA: TGTGCCAGCAGCCTTGCTCAAACTGAGACTAGTCAGGCGCAGTATTTT
CDR3: CASSLAQTETSQAQYF

J: TRBJ2-7
size: -
V: TRBV15
D: TRBD2
DNA: TGTGCCACCAGCGTAGAAGGGACTAATGAGCAGTACTTC
CDR3: CATSVEGTNEQYF